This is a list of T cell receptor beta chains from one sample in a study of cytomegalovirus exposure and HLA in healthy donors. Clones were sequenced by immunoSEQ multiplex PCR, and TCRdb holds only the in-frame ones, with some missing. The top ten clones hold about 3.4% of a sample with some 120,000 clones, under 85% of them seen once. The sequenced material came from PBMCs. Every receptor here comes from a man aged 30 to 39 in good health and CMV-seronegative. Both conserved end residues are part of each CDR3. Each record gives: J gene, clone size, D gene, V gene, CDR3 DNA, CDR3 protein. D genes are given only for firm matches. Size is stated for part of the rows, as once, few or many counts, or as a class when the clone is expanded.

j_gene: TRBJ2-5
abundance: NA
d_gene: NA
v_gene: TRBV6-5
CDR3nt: TGTGCCAGCAGTTACTCTGGGGGCCGGAACCAAGAGACCCAGTACTTC
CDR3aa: CASSYSGGRNQETQYF

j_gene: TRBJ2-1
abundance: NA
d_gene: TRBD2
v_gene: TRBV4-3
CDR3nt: TGCGCCAGCAGCCAGAGGACTAGCTCCTACAATGAGCAGTTCTTC
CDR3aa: CASSQRTSSYNEQFF

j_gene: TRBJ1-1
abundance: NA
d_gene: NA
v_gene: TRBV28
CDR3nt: TGTGCCAGCAGTTTTCAGGCAGGGCCCATGAACACTGAAGCTTTCTTT
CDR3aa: CASSFQAGPMNTEAFF

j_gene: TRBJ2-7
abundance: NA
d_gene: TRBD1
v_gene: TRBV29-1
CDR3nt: TGCAGCGTGACAGGGGTTGGGGCTTACGAGCAGTACTTC
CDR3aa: CSVTGVGAYEQYF

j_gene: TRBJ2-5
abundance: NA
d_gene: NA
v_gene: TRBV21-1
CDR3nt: TGTGCCAGCAGCAAAAGGTGTGAGCGGGGGCACCAAGAGACCCAGTACTTC
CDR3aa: CASSKRCERGHQETQYF

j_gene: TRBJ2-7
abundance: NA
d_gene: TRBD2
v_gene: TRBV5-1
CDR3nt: TGCGCCAGCAGAGCGGGACCCTACGAGCAGTACTTC
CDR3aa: CASRAGPYEQYF

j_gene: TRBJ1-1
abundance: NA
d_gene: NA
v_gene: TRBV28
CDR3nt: TGTGCCAGCAGTTGGGGAGGGCGTATGAACACTGAAGCTTTCTTT
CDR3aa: CASSWGGRMNTEAFF

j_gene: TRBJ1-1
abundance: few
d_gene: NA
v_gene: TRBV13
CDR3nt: TGTGCCAGCAGGCACGGGGTTCCGGACACTGAAGCTTTCTTT
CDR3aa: CASRHGVPDTEAFF

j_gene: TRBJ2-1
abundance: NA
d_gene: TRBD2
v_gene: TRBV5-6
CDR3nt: TGTGCCAGCAGCTTGTGGGTGGGCGGGGGAGAAGACAATGAGCAGTTCTTC
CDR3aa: CASSLWVGGGEDNEQFF

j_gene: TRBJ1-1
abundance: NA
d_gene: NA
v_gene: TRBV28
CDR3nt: TGTGCCAGCAGCCAGGCAGGGTACGACACTGAAGCTTTCTTT
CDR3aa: CASSQAGYDTEAFF

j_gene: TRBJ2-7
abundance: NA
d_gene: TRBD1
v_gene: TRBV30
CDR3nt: TGTGCCTGGGACAGGGGTCACGAGCAGTACTTC
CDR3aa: CAWDRGHEQYF

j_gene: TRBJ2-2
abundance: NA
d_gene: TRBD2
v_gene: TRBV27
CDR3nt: TGTGCCAGCAGGAGCGGGAGTCAGACCGGGGAGCTGTTTTTT
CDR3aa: CASRSGSQTGELFF

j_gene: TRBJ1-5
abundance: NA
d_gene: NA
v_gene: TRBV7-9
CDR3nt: TGTGCCAGCATCCAAAAAAGAACAGATACGCAGCATTTT
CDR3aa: CASIQKRTDTQHF

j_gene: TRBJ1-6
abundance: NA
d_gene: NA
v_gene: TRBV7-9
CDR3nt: TGTGCCAGCAGCTTAGGCGCGGGGTCCTATAATTCACCCCTCCACTTT
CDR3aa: CASSLGAGSYNSPLHF

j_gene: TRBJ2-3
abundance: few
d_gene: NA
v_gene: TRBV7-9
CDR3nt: TGTGCCAGCAGCTTAGATTCGGCAGATACGCAGTATTTT
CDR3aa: CASSLDSADTQYF

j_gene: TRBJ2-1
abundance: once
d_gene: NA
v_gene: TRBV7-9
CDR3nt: TGTTCCAGCAGCACCTCCGGGACAGAGCAGTTCTTC
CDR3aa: CSSSTSGTEQFF

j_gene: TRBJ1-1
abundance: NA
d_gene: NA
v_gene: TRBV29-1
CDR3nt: TGCAGCGTTGAATTGGAACAACCGGGGGGGAACACTGAAGCTTTCTTT
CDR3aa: CSVELEQPGGNTEAFF

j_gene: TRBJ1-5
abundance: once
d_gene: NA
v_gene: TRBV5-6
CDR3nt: TGTGCCAGCAGTTCTCAACCCGGGGAGTCGGGTCAGCCCCAGCATTTT
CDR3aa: CASSSQPGESGQPQHF

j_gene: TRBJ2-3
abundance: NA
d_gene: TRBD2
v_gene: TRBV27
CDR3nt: TGTGCCAGCAGTTTCTCGGTCGGGGGGGTCACAGATACGCAGTATTTT
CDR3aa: CASSFSVGGVTDTQYF

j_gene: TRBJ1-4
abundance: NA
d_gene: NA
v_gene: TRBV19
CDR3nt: TGTGCCAGTAGTGACAGAATAAATGAAAAACTGTTTTTT
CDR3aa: CASSDRINEKLFF

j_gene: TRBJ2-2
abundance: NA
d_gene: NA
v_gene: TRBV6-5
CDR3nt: TGTGCCAGCAGTTCAGACTCGGTCGGAACCACCGGGGAGCTGTTTTTT
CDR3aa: CASSSDSVGTTGELFF

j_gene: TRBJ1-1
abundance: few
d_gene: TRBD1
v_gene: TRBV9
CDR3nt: TGTGCCAGCAGTAAAACAGGGGACACTGAAGCTTTCTTT
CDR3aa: CASSKTGDTEAFF

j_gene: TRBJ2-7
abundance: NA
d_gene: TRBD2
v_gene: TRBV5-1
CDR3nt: TGCGCCAGCAGCTTTAGCGGGGGGGTCGGGGAGCAGTACTTC
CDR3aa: CASSFSGGVGEQYF

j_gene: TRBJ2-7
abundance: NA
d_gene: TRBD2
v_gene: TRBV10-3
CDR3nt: TGTGCCATCAGTGAAGAAGCGGGAGATGAGCAGTACTTC
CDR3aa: CAISEEAGDEQYF

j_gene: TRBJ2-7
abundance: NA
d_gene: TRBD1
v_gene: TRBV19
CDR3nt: TGTGCCAGTAGTACCGACAGGGGCGACGAGCAGTACTTC
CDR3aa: CASSTDRGDEQYF

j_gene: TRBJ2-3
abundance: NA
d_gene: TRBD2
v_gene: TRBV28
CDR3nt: TGTGCCAGCAGATATCCCACCTCTAGCGGGGGGGGGACAGATACGCAGTATTTT
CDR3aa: CASRYPTSSGGGTDTQYF

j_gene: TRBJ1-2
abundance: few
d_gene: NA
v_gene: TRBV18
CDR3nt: TGTGCCAGCTCACCGACAGAGAGCAACTATGGCTACACCTTC
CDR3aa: CASSPTESNYGYTF

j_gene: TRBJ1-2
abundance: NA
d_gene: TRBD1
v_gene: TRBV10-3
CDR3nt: TGTGCCATCAGTGAGCGAGGACAGGGAACCCGCTATGGCTACACCTTC
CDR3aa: CAISERGQGTRYGYTF

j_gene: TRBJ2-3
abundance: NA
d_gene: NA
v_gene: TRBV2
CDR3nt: TGTGCCAGCAGTACATCCACAGATACGCAGTATTTT
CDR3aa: CASSTSTDTQYF

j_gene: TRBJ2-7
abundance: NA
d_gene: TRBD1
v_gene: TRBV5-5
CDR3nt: TGTGCCAGCAGCTTTCGCGGGACAGGGGCGATCTCCTACGAGCAGTACTTC
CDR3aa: CASSFRGTGAISYEQYF

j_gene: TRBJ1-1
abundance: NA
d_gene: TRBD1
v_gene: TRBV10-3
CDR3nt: TGTGCCATCAGGACCGGGACAGAGAACACTGAAGCTTTCTTT
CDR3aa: CAIRTGTENTEAFF

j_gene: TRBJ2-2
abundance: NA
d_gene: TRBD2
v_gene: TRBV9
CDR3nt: TGTGCCAGCAGCGTAGGACTAGCGGGAGTCACCGGGGAGCTGTTTTTT
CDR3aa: CASSVGLAGVTGELFF

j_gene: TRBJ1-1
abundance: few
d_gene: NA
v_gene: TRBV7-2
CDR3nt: TGTGCCAGCAGCTTAGTGGCCGCGAACACTGAAGCTTTCTTT
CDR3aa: CASSLVAANTEAFF

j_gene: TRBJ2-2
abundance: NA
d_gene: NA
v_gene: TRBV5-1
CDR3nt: TGCGCCAGCAGCACCCGAGAGGTGGGGAACACCGGGGAGCTGTTTTTT
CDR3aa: CASSTREVGNTGELFF

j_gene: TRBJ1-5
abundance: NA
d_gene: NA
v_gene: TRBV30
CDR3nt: TGTGCCTGGAGTGTAAGGGGGCCCCAGCATTTT
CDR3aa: CAWSVRGPQHF

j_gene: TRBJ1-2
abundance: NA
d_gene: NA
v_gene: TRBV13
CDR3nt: TGTGCCAGCAGCACAACAGGGTTCTATGGCTACACCTTC
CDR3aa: CASSTTGFYGYTF

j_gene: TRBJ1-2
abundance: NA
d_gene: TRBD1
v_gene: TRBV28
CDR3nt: TGTGCCAGCAGTCCGGGGACAGGGCGGGACTACACCTTC
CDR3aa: CASSPGTGRDYTF

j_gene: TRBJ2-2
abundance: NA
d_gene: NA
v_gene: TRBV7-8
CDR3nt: TGTGCCAGCACGGTACGACGATTCCTGTTGCCTCAGGGAAACCCCGGGGAGCTGTTTTTT
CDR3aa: CASTVRRFLLPQGNPGELFF

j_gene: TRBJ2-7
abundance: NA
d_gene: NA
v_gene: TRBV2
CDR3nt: TGTGCCAGCAGTGTCTTAGAAACCTACGAGCAGTACTTC
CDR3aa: CASSVLETYEQYF

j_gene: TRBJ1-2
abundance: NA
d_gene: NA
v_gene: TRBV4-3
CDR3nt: TGCGCCAGCAGCCAAGGGCAGGGTATGGACCTCAGGGGCTACACCTTC
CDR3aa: CASSQGQGMDLRGYTF

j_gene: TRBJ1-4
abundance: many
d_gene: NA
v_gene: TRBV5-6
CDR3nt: TGTGCCAGCAGCCTTGCAACTAATGAAAAACTGTTTTTT
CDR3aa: CASSLATNEKLFF

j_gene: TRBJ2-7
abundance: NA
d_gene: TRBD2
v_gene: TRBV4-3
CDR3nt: TGCGCCAGCAGCCAAGGACTAGCGGGGGCCTACGAGCAGTACTTC
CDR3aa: CASSQGLAGAYEQYF

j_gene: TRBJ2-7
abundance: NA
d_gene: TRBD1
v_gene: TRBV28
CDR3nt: TGTGCCAGCAGTTTAGGGAAACTGGGACAGGGGGTCTACGAGCAGTACTTC
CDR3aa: CASSLGKLGQGVYEQYF

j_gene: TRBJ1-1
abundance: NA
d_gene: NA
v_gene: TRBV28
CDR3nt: TGTGCCAGCAGGGCTTGGAGTGGGTGGAACACTGAAGCTTTCTTT
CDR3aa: CASRAWSGWNTEAFF

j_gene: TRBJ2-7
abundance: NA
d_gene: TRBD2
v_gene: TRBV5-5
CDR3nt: TGTGCCAGCAGCGGACTAGGACTCGAGCAGTACTTC
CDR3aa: CASSGLGLEQYF

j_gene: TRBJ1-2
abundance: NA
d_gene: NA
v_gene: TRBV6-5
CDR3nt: TGTGCCAGCAGGGGGGGATTCGGTTCTAACTATGGCTACACCTTC
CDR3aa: CASRGGFGSNYGYTF

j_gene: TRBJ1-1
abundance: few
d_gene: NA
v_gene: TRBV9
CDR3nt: TGTGCCAGCAGCGTCCATGAGGGCAGAACTGAAGCTTTCTTT
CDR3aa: CASSVHEGRTEAFF

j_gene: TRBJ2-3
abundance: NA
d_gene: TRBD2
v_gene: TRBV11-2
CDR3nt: TGTGCCAGCAGCTTATCCGTAGCGGGGGGCACAGATACGCAGTATTTT
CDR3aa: CASSLSVAGGTDTQYF

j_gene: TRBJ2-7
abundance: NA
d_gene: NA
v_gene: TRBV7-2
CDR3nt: TGTGCCAGCAGCTTAGTGCGGGGAGAAACCTACGAGCAGTACTTC
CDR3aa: CASSLVRGETYEQYF

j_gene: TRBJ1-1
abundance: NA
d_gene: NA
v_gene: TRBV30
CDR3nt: TGTGCCTGGACCTCCAACAGGGACATGAACACTGAAGCTTTCTTT
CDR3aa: CAWTSNRDMNTEAFF

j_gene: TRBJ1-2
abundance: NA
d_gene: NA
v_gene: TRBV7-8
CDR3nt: TGTGCCAGCAGCTTCTGGGGGGAGGATGGCTACACCTTC
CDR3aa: CASSFWGEDGYTF

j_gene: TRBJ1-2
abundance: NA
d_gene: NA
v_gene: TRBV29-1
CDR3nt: TGCAGCGTTGAACCAGTCGTTTATGGCTACACCTTC
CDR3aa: CSVEPVVYGYTF

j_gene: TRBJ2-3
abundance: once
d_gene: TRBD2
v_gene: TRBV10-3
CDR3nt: TGTGCCATCAGTGAGTCCTCTAGCGGGAGAGGGGCCCGCGATACGCAGTATTTT
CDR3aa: CAISESSSGRGARDTQYF

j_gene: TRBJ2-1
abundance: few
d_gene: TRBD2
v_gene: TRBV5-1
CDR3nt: TGCGCCAGCAGCTTGGGACCCCTAGCGGGAGGGCCGGGTGAGCAGTTCTTC
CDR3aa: CASSLGPLAGGPGEQFF

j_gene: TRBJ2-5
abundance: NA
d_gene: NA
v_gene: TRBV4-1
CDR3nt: TGCGCCAGCAGCCAAGCAGGAATGGGTCTGGGGGCTTTAAAGACCCAGTACTTC
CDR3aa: CASSQAGMGLGALKTQYF

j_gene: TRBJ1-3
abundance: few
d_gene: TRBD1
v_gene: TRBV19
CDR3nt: TGTGCCAGTAGTACTATGACAGGGGCTGGAAACACCATATATTTT
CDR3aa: CASSTMTGAGNTIYF

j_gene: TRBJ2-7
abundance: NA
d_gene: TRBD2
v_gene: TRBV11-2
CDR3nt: TGTGCCAGCAGCTTTTTGACTAGCGGGTACGAGCAGTACTTC
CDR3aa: CASSFLTSGYEQYF